The 8 T cell receptor beta chains below were found in one sample sequenced in a study of siplizumab effects on memory and regulatory T cells. The assay was immunoSEQ multiplex PCR, and TCRdb's table has in-frame clones only and misses some. The sample lists 80,000 to 130,000 clones, approximately 92% seen once, with roughly 2.5% in the top ten. Input material: CD4+ T cells sorted from blood. These receptors were obtained from a human donor in good health. Some clones in this sample may be carry-over from other donors' samples.

The chain recombines TRBV5-1 with TRBJ2-3; D is uncertain. The CDR3 runs 14 residues. The germline CDR1 and CDR2 sequences are SGHRS and YFSETQ. V lost 0 bases and J lost 2, with 7 bases in between. As DNA, the CDR3 is TGCGCCAGCAGCTTGGGAGCCTTCACAGATACGCAGTATTTT. Protein product: CASSLGAFTDTQYF. Based on the CDR3 plus reference TRBV5-1 and TRBJ2-3, the full variable domain is KAGVTQTPRYLIKTRGQQVTLSCSPISGHRSVSWYQQTPGQGLQFLFEYFSETQRNKGNFPGRFSGRQFSNSRSEMNVSTLELGDSALYLCASSLGAFTDTQYFGPGTRLTVL.

The gene calls are TRBV9 and TRBJ1-4; 9 bases agree with TRBD1. Germline CDR1 SGDLS, CDR2 YYNGEE. The J segment lost 4 bases and the V segment lost 4 bases, leaving 2 bases of the junction unmatched. The CDR3 runs to 14 residues. The CDR3 is CASSWTGDNEKLFF. In DNA form, the CDR3 reads TGTGCCAGCAGCTGGACAGGGGATAATGAAAAACTGTTTTTT.

CDR3 DNA sequence: TGTGCCAGCAGTTACTCTTTTTATGAGCAGTTCTTC. Its protein product is CASSYSFYEQFF. The V gene is TRBV6-6, the J gene TRBJ2-1, with D unresolved. Germline V gives CDR1 MNHNY, CDR2 SVGAGI (reference sequence). The V end was cut by 0 bases, the J end by 8 bases, with 5 bases between. This CDR3 is built from 12 residues.

The V call is TRBV11-1, the J call TRBJ2-1; the D gene is possibly TRBD2 (5 bases). The V and J ends lost 4 bases and 4 bases respectively, with 14 bases between them. This CDR3 is 15 amino acids long. Germline lookup yields CDR1 SGHAT and CDR2 FQDESV (reference sequence). The CDR3 nucleotides read TGTGCCAGCAGCTGGAGAGCGGCGATTTACAATGAGCAGTTCTTC. Its translation is CASSWRAAIYNEQFF.

The chain joins TRBV6-1 to TRBJ2-7; TRBD1 agrees at 8 bases. Germline V gene sequence: CDR1 MNHNS, CDR2 SASEGT. The CDR3 length is 18 residues. Trimming took 0 bases from V and 4 from J; bases not matched to a gene: 14. CDR3 amino acids: CASSEAVTGGFRPYEQYF. For the CDR3, the DNA is TGTGCCAGCAGTGAAGCGGTAACAGGGGGGTTCCGACCATACGAGCAGTACTTC.

The chain uses TRBV5-1 and TRBJ2-7; TRBD1 matches 10 bases. V trimming: 8 bases; J trimming: 6 bases; junction bases outside the gene matches: 11. CDR3 size: 14 residues. The V gene's germline CDR1 is SGHRS and CDR2 YFSETQ. This CDR3 reads CASIPGQGSLEQYF. CDR3 DNA sequence: TGCGCCAGTATTCCGGGACAGGGGAGTCTCGAGCAGTACTTC.

The chain couples TRBV7-8 to TRBJ1-5, with no clear D. From germline, CDR1 is SGHVS and CDR2 FQNEAQ. The CDR3 totals 16 residues. V lost 5 bases to trimming and J lost 4 bases, with 18 bases between them. The CDR3 bases are TGTGCCAGCAGCGCCGGCCGGGCCTTAAAAAATCAGCCCCAGCATTTT. Protein sequence: CASSAGRALKNQPQHF.

This chain joins TRBV6-1 and TRBJ1-4; 9 bases are a match to TRBD1. Germline CDR1 MNHNS, CDR2 SASEGT. V lost 3 bases to trimming and J lost 8 bases; unmatched junction nucleotides: 7. The CDR3 has 15 residues. The CDR3 nucleotides read TGTGCCAGCAGTGAGCCGGGACAGGGTGGGGAAAAACTGTTTTTT. This encodes CASSEPGQGGEKLFF.